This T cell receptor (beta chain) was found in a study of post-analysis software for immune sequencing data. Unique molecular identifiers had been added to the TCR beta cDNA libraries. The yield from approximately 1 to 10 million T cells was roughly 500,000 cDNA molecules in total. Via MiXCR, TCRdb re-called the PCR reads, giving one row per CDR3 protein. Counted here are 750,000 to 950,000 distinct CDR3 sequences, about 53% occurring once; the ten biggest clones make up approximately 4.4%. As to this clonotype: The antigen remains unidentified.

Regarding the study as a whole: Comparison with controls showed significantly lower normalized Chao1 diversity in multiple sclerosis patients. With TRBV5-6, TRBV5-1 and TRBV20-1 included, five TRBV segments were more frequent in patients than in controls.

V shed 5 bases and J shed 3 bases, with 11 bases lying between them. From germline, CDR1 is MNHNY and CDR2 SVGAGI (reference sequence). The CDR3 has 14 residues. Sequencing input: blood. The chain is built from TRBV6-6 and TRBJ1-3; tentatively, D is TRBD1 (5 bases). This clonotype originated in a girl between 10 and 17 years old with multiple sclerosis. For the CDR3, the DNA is TGTGCCAGCAGTCCGCAGGGAGGTGGAAACACCATATATTTT. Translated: CASSPQGGGNTIYF.